Listed here is a single T cell receptor beta chain. Its specific antigen is unknown. The input lacks base qualities; no much larger clone sits a single base away. Library generation was performed with UMI-ligation and nested PCR. The beta constant-region primer consisted of an equimolar mixture of two oligonucleotides that together covered TRBC1 and TRBC2. The ligated cDNA went through four rounds of PCR with nested alpha and beta constant-region primers together with the SP2 primer. A single-stranded oligonucleotide carrying the SP2 primer and a 12-nucleotide UMI was ligated to the 3' end of the cDNA by T4 RNA ligase 1. The ligation reaction was incubated at 16°C for roughly 18-25 hours. PCR2 was usually performed as a SYBR Green qPCR and halted at a preset threshold so that over-amplification would not occur. Apart from the first purification, every purification step used Agencourt AMPure XP magnetic beads. Libraries were quantified by Qubit and checked on a TapeStation, where a main peak was expected near 650 bp. The pooled libraries were sequenced on an Illumina MiSeq using v2 2x251 paired-end kits, which usually yielded roughly 1-2 million reads per sample. Each sample library was pooled at approximately 4.2 nM, and roughly 4.5-7.5% PhiX was included to improve cluster recognition. In the original analysis: FASTQ reads processed by Demultiplexor were assigned V and J genes by Decombinator through tag matching that tolerated a single base-pair mismatch. UMIs were used by Collapsinator to correct both sequencing errors and frequency errors arising from PCR heterogeneity. TCRs were translated and CDR3s were extracted from the conserved cysteine to the FGXG phenylalanine by CDR3Translator, with non-productive sequences being flagged. Repertoires were subsampled to equal numbers of UMI-defined TCRs before Gini, Shannon entropy and inverse Simpson indices were calculated. Within the linear range, a power law was fitted by maximum likelihood to the distributions of clonotype abundance. When run on a single naive CD8 sample, MIGEC and the pipeline yielded similar UMI counts, similar unique TCR numbers and similar clonal distributions. In one analysis, naive TCRs that were also found in any memory subset of the same donor were excluded from the naive repertoire. The repertoires were searched for roughly 7,900 CMV-associated CDR3 sequences that had been compiled from VDJdb and a published dataset. TCRdb passed the public sequencing reads through fastp at Q25 and MiXCR, retaining productive beta sequences. Rows with a matching CDR3 protein are joined into one entry that keeps the most common DNA and genes. The V and J calls reflect TCRdb's pipeline rather than the authors' work. Counted in this sample were roughly 150,000 distinct CDR3 sequences; about 20% of them appeared once. The top ten clones comprise 0.085% to 0.11% of the sample.

The entry originates in a study of naive and memory T cell subsets listed by TCRdb under 2017. In terms of the full investigation: Sorted naive and memory T cell subsets from peripheral blood were analyzed in the study using a UMI-based, open-source pipeline for TCR alpha and beta sequencing. RNA was DNase-treated and reverse transcribed with TCR constant-region primers, mostly using SuperScript III. The results of the functional CMV T cell responses matched the IgG serology results in every case. Here is what the overall study found, with its caveats: A power law was followed by TCR abundance, with an exponent that differed between naive and memory subsets but was consistent across the three individuals. Naive repertoires, especially CD8, contained a few larger clonotypes, possibly memory cells re-expressing CD45RA. RNA-based TCR counts may be affected by expression changes linked to T cell activation and differentiation. Each clonotype was defined as a single alpha or beta chain sequence rather than as a paired alpha/beta receptor. The repertoire findings for the naive and memory subsets could not be validated against a ground truth, as none was available. Gini index rose and Shannon and inverse Simpson diversity fell from naive through CM, EM and EMRA in both CD4 and CD8 cells. Following error correction, more than 90% of naive TCR sequences occurred only once, which made naive abundance distributions much steeper than those of memory subsets.

From the second PCR step onward, the TCR alpha chain libraries and the TCR beta chain libraries were amplified separately. The CMV status of each donor was determined by measuring IFNgamma production from CD4+ T cells after fresh PBMCs had been stimulated overnight with CMV viral lysate. CD4 T cells were positively selected with Miltenyi beads, followed by positive selection of CD8 T cells from the CD4-negative fraction. After staining for CD3, CD4, CD8, CD45RA, CD27 and a live/dead dye, cells were sorted on a BD Aria II into four subsets based on CD45RA and CD27. Three healthy volunteers provided blood, and the blood of each volunteer was split into CD4 and CD8 T cells and then into four differentiation subsets. About 120 ml of peripheral blood was taken from each donor, and PBMC were separated by density-gradient centrifugation on Ficoll-Paque PLUS. Sorted cells were lysed in RLT buffer, after which RNA was extracted using a Qiagen RNeasy kit and stored at -80 degrees C.

V gives up 5 bases and J gives up 3 bases, and the segment between their germline ends measures 8 bases. Sequences KGHSH (CDR1) and LQKENI (CDR2) are obtained from the germline V gene. The CDR3, cysteine through phenylalanine, is 12 amino acids long. The sequence is cut down to CDR3 DNA, 36 bases in frame from base 1. This receptor was taken from a human donor in good health. Sequencing input: naive CD4+ T cells from blood. In light of the paper, this sample's cell subset or site label describes: naive T cells, CD45RA high CD27+. The receptor chain draws on TRBV18 and TRBJ2-7; no D gene can be assigned with confidence. At the DNA level, the sequence is TGTGCCAGCTCAATTACAGACTACGAGCAGTACTTC. This yields the protein CASSITDYEQYF.